These 30 T cell receptor beta chains came from one sample sequenced in a study of blood T cell repertoires in COVID-19. Repertoires were generated with immunoSEQ multiplex PCR, while TCRdb's copy carries only in-frame clones and drops some. The sample includes 95,000 to 150,000 clones, 92% of them seen just once. Input material: peripheral blood. These receptors all come from a man over 45 with COVID-19, enrolled during active disease.

This chain joins TRBV5-1 and TRBJ2-3; the match to TRBD2 covers 12 bases. The CDR3 has 16 residues. V gave up 3 bases and J gave up 5 bases; unmatched junction bases: 7. The germline CDR1 and CDR2 sequences are SGHRS and YFSETQ. This CDR3 is CASSWRTSGTGDTQYF. The CDR3 nucleotides are TGCGCCAGCAGCTGGAGGACTAGCGGGACGGGAGATACGCAGTATTTT.

The V gene is TRBV5-1, the J gene TRBJ2-1; D gene ambiguous. The CDR3 sequence is 15 residues long. Germline assignment: CDR1 SGHRS and CDR2 YFSETQ. The germline V and J ends were trimmed by 0 bases and 6 bases, with 13 bases remaining between them. CDR3 in DNA: TGCGCCAGCAGCTTGGGCGGAACAACTCTCAATGAGCAGTTCTTC. This codes for CASSLGGTTLNEQFF.

The chain combines TRBV5-1 with TRBJ2-5; 11 bases fit TRBD1. CDR3 length equals 16 residues. V lost 1 base, J lost 2 bases, and 4 bases stayed unmatched. CDR1 and CDR2 (germline): SGHRS, YFSETQ. Here the CDR3 DNA reads TGCGCCAGCAGCTTGTATCGGGACAGGGGGCAAGAGACCCAGTACTTC. As protein: CASSLYRDRGQETQYF.

The chain has TRBV3-1 (or the pseudogene TRBV3-2) and TRBJ1-2; TRBD1 agrees at 7 bases. This CDR3 region has 15 residues. V lost 4 bases and J lost 7; bases outside the gene matches: 12. Germline CDR1 LGHDT, CDR2 YNNKEL (reference sequence). The CDR3 spells CASSPGDRALSGYTF. DNA for the CDR3: TGTGCCAGCAGCCCGGGAGACAGGGCATTGTCTGGCTACACCTTC.

The genes are TRBV7-3 and TRBJ2-1, with unresolved D. Trimming pared 5 bases from V and 5 bases from J, leaving 13 bases between. The germline V gene encodes CDR1 SGHTA and CDR2 FQGTGA. CDR3 length equals 14 residues. CDR3 DNA sequence: TGTGCCAGCAGCCCAACGTCCCGGGACAATGAGCAGTTCTTC. Its translation: CASSPTSRDNEQFF.

This clone was recorded once. The V and J genes are TRBV5-1 and TRBJ2-7; possible D gene TRBD1, 6 bases. CDR3 length: 15 residues. Between the trimmed V and J ends, which lost 0 bases and 5 bases, there was a span of 15 bases. CDR1 SGHRS and CDR2 YFSETQ come from the germline V gene. CDR3 protein: CASSLAAGVGNEQYF. The CDR3 DNA reads TGCGCCAGCAGCTTGGCCGCAGGGGTTGGGAACGAGCAGTACTTC.

The V and J genes are TRBV19 and TRBJ2-2; TRBD2 might be the D (5 bases). Trimming stripped 6 bases from V and 2 bases from J, with 16 bases between. Looked up from germline, CDR1 is LNHDA and CDR2 is SQIVND (reference sequence). The CDR3 has 16 residues. CDR3 nucleotide sequence: TGTGCCAGTAGGATCGCAGGAGGCAGAAACACCGGGGAGCTGTTTTTT. It encodes CASRIAGGRNTGELFF.

The chain employs TRBV25-1 and TRBJ1-4, with D possibly matching TRBD1 (5 bases). CDR3 length: 15 amino acids. The V and J ends lost 1 base and 6 bases respectively, with 12 bases between them. CDR1 and CDR2 (germline): MGHDK, SYGVNS. CDR3 nucleotides: TGTGCCAGCAGTGAATCTGGGGCACTCGATGAAAAACTGTTTTTT. Translation: CASSESGALDEKLFF.

The rearrangement uses TRBV5-1 and TRBJ1-2, with a weak D call TRBD1 (5 bases). CDR1 and CDR2 (germline): SGHRS, YFSETQ. The V end lost 0 bases, the J end lost 4 bases, and 13 bases lay between the germline ends. The CDR3 extends over 15 amino acids. The CDR3 spells CASSLAEGGVYGYTF. The DNA for the CDR3 is TGCGCCAGCAGCTTGGCTGAGGGAGGGGTCTATGGCTACACCTTC.

The chain recombines TRBV4-3 with TRBJ2-2; TRBD2 might be the D (5 bases). Trimming cost V 4 bases and J 1 base, with 10 bases left between them. The length of the CDR3 is 15 residues. Germline CDR1 is LGHNA and CDR2 is YSLEER. The CDR3 spells CASSLRRENTGELFF. The DNA for the CDR3 is TGCGCCAGCAGCCTTAGACGGGAGAACACCGGGGAGCTGTTTTTT.

The chain has TRBV20-1 and TRBJ2-1; 7 positions match TRBD1. Germline V gives CDR1 DFQATT, CDR2 SNEGSKA (reference sequence). V trimming: 3 bases; J trimming: 15 bases; junction bases outside the gene matches: 20. The CDR3 is 15 residues long. CDR3 sequence: CSASPTAGGELRAFF. The CDR3 nucleotides read TGCAGTGCTAGTCCCACGGCAGGGGGTGAACTACGAGCGTTCTTC.

The chain combines TRBV5-4 with TRBJ2-1; 16 nucleotides align to TRBD2. Germline V CDR1 and CDR2: SGHNT, YYREEE (reference sequence). Trimming took 10 bases from V and 7 from J; bases not matched to a gene: 5. The CDR3 has 14 amino acids. CDR3 protein: CAVPGLAGGNEQFF. For the CDR3, the DNA is TGTGCCGTGCCGGGACTAGCGGGAGGGAATGAGCAGTTCTTC.

This clone was recorded once. The rearrangement links TRBV12-5 to TRBJ2-1; 10 bases fit TRBD2. CDR1 and CDR2 from the germline V gene are LGHNT and FRNRAP. The CDR3 length is 16 residues. V gave up 2 bases and J gave up 2 bases; unmatched junction bases: 3. CDR3 coding DNA: TGTGCTAGTGGTTTGCGGACTAGCGGACCCTACAATGAGCAGTTCTTC. This gives the protein CASGLRTSGPYNEQFF.

The rearrangement links TRBV28 to TRBJ2-2; weak D call: TRBD1 (6 bases). Germline CDR1 MDHEN, CDR2 SYDVKM. V was cut by 6 bases and J by 7 bases, with 9 bases left in between. The CDR3 extends over 12 amino acids. This chain's CDR3 is CASRTGYGELFF. CDR3 DNA: TGTGCCAGCAGGACAGGATACGGGGAGCTGTTTTTT. Full variable domain (rest looked up from reference TRBV28 and TRBJ2-2): DVKVTQSSRYLVKRTGEKVFLECVQDMDHENMFWYRQDPGLGLRLIYFSYDVKMKEKGDIPEGYSVSREKKERFSLILESASTNQTSMYLCASRTGYGELFFGEGSRLTVL.

This chain joins TRBV18 and TRBJ1-5; tentatively, D is TRBD1 (6 bases). Between the trimmed V and J ends, which lost 2 bases and 0 bases, there was a span of 11 bases. Germline CDR1 reads KGHSH; CDR2 reads LQKENI. CDR3 length: 16 amino acids. Here the CDR3 DNA reads TGTGCCAGCTCACCAAGGGGGACCCTTAGCAATCAGCCCCAGCATTTT. This gives the protein CASSPRGTLSNQPQHF.

The chain is built from TRBV2 and TRBJ2-3, with D perhaps TRBD2 (6 bases). Between the trimmed V and J ends, which lost 6 bases and 4 bases, there was a span of 14 bases. This CDR3 is 14 amino acids long. Germline V CDR1 and CDR2: SNHLY, FYNNEI. The CDR3 protein is CASRGDSSADTQYF. The CDR3, as DNA: TGTGCCAGCAGGGGGGACTCGAGTGCAGATACGCAGTATTTT.

The rearrangement links TRBV30 to TRBJ2-7, with 7 bases lining up with TRBD2. CDR3 size: 12 residues. Trimming took 2 bases from V and 6 from J; bases not matched to a gene: 4. Germline V lookup: CDR1 GTSNPN, CDR2 SVGIG (reference sequence). The CDR3 loop is CAWSTWGGEQYV. For the CDR3, the DNA is TGTGCCTGGAGTACTTGGGGGGGCGAGCAGTACGTC.

The chain combines TRBV27 with TRBJ2-1, with 13 bases fitting TRBD2. V shed 3 bases and J 7 bases; nucleotides not matched to a gene: 6. Germline V gene lookup returns CDR1 MNHEY and CDR2 SMNVEV (reference sequence). The CDR3 sequence is 16 residues long. The CDR3 nucleotides read TGTGCCAGCAGTTTCCGAACTAGCGGGAGGGGTAATGAGCAGTTCTTC. It yields the protein CASSFRTSGRGNEQFF.

The chain is built from TRBV9 and TRBJ2-7; 10 nucleotides agree with TRBD2. The V segment lost 0 bases and the J segment 3 bases; nucleotides outside the gene matches: 6. Germline V gene lookup returns CDR1 SGDLS and CDR2 YYNGEE. This CDR3 region has 16 residues. The CDR3 sequence is CASSVAEAGGVYEQYV. The CDR3 DNA is TGTGCCAGCAGCGTAGCTGAAGCGGGAGGGGTCTACGAGCAGTACGTC.

V and J are TRBV28 and TRBJ1-1; D remains unclear. Germline assignment: CDR1 MDHEN and CDR2 SYDVKM. The V and J ends lost 2 bases and 7 bases respectively, with 23 bases between them. The length of the CDR3 is 17 residues. The CDR3 DNA reads TGTGCCAGCAGTTTAAGCGGATTTTCCCTGTTAAATAGTGAAGCTTTCTTT. Protein: CASSLSGFSLLNSEAFF.

This clone has only one observation. The chain is built from TRBV27 and TRBJ2-2; TRBD1 agrees at 8 bases. The CDR3 spans 15 residues. Germline assignment: CDR1 MNHEY and CDR2 SMNVEV (reference sequence). Unmatched junction bases numbered 7, after V lost 6 bases and J lost 4 bases. Here the CDR3 DNA reads TGTGCCAGCAGGACCATACAGGGGGGCACCGGGGAGCTGTTTTTT. Protein: CASRTIQGGTGELFF.

The chain joins TRBV15 to TRBJ1-3; TRBD1 agrees at 10 bases. Trimming cost V 0 bases and J 0 bases; bases outside gene matches: 5. Germline-derived CDR1 and CDR2 are LNHNV and YYDKDF (reference sequence). This CDR3 is 18 amino acids long. CDR3 coding DNA: TGTGCCACCAGCAGAGACGGGACAGGGGCCCCCTCTGGAAACACCATATATTTT. The encoded protein is CATSRDGTGAPSGNTIYF.

The chain carries TRBV13 and TRBJ2-7; TRBD1 aligns across 10 bases. With 5 bases clipped from V and 2 bases from J, the junction kept 3 bases outside the gene matches. CDR1 and CDR2 from the germline V gene are PRHDT and FYEKMQ (reference sequence). There are 14 residues in the CDR3. The CDR3 sequence: CASSRTGGTYEQYF. For the CDR3, the DNA is TGTGCCAGCAGCCGGACAGGGGGGACCTACGAGCAGTACTTC.

The chain has TRBV5-4 and TRBJ2-2; 15 bases are a match to TRBD2. The CDR3 is 16 residues long. In germline, CDR1 is SGHNT, CDR2 YYREEE (reference sequence). The junction had 3 bases not matched to a gene; V was cut back by 3 bases and J by 6 bases. CDR3: CASSSGLAGGAGELFF. The CDR3 DNA is TGTGCCAGCAGCTCGGGACTAGCGGGAGGCGCCGGGGAGCTGTTTTTT.

The CDR3 is CASSYSGTGGGTEAFF. CDR3 in DNA: TGTGCCAGCAGTTACTCAGGGACAGGTGGAGGAACTGAAGCTTTCTTT. This sequence joins TRBV6-5 and TRBJ1-1; the match to TRBD1 covers 8 bases. The CDR3 loop spans 16 amino acids. Germline V gene lookup returns CDR1 MNHEY and CDR2 SVGAGI. Germline trimming cut 0 bases from V and 5 bases from J; bases unmatched to any gene: 8.

The chain joins TRBV6-1 to TRBJ1-5; possibly TRBD1 for D (5 bases). This CDR3 is built from 15 residues. V lost 0 bases and J lost 2, with 8 bases in between. The germline gives CDR1 MNHNS, CDR2 SASEGT. The CDR3: CASSEAEGGNQPQHF. The CDR3, as DNA: TGTGCCAGCAGTGAAGCCGAAGGGGGCAATCAGCCCCAGCATTTT.

The chain uses TRBV6-5 and TRBJ2-7; D is possibly TRBD2 (5 bases). Trimming removed 6 bases at V and 4 bases at J, with 10 bases between. This CDR3 spans 12 amino acids. CDR1 and CDR2 from the germline V gene are MNHEY and SVGAGI. CDR3 amino acids: CASSRGFYEQYV. The CDR3 DNA sequence: TGTGCCAGCAGCCGCGGGTTTTACGAGCAGTACGTC.

V usage is TRBV9 and J usage is TRBJ2-1; 9 bases are a match to TRBD1. Looked up from germline, CDR1 is SGDLS and CDR2 is YYNGEE. Trimming cost V 3 bases and J 8 bases; bases outside gene matches: 12. The CDR3 is 16 residues long. The CDR3 here is CASSEGTGTGRDEQFF. In DNA form, the CDR3 reads TGTGCCAGCAGCGAGGGGACCGGGACAGGGCGCGATGAGCAGTTCTTC.

The sample holds one count of this clone. The rearrangement joins TRBV28 to TRBJ1-1, with D possibly TRBD1 on 5 matching bases. V was trimmed by 6 bases and J by 1 base, leaving 12 bases between them. This CDR3 has 14 residues. The germline gives CDR1 MDHEN, CDR2 SYDVKM. This CDR3 reads CASRPRQRNTEAFF. CDR3 in DNA: TGTGCCAGCAGACCCCGACAGAGGAACACTGAAGCTTTCTTT.

The V and J genes are TRBV5-1 and TRBJ2-1; TRBD2 aligns across 7 bases. Germline V CDR1 and CDR2: SGHRS, YFSETQ. The CDR3 has 15 amino acids. Unmatched junction bases numbered 3, after V lost 0 bases and J lost 3 bases. CDR3 in amino acids: CASSLGSGYYNEQFF. CDR3 nucleotides: TGCGCCAGCAGCTTGGGTAGCGGGTACTACAATGAGCAGTTCTTC.